Sequencing of this T cell receptor beta chain was carried out in a study of blood T cell repertoires in COVID-19. The CDR3 totals 13 residues. Germline assignment: CDR1 MNHNY and CDR2 SVGAGI (reference sequence). V lost 4 bases to trimming and J lost 5 bases, with 11 bases between them. Only in-frame clones appear in the TCRdb table, and some are missing; sequencing was by immunoSEQ multiplex PCR. Here the sample spans about 240,000 clones, 83% being singletons. The clonotype originates from a human donor in a cohort sampled during active COVID-19. The chain recombines TRBV6-6 with TRBJ2-5; a possible D gene is TRBD1 (6 bases). The sample was peripheral blood. CDR3 nucleotide sequence: TGTGCCAGCAGTTTACAGGGATTGGAGACCCAGTACTTC. Translating it yields CASSLQGLETQYF.